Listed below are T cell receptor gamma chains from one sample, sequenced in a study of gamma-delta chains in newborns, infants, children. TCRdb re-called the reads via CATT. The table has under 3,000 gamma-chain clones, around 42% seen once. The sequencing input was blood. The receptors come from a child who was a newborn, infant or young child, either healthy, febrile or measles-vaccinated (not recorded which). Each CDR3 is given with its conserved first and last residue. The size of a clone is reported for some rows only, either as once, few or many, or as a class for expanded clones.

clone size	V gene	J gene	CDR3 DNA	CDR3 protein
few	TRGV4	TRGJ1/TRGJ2	TGTGCCACCTGGGACTTACCTTATTATAAGAGACTCTTT	CATWDLPYYKRLF
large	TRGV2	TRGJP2	TGTGCCACCTGGGACGGGAGTAGTGATTGGATCAAGACGTTT	CATWDGSSDWIKTF
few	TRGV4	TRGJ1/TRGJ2	TGTGCCACCTGGGTTGGGAATTATAAGAAACTCTTT	CATWVGNYKKLF
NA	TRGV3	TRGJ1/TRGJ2	TGTGCCACCTGGGATCCGCCAACAAATAAGAAACTCTTT	CATWDPPTNKKLF
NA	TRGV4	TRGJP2	TGTGCCACCTGGGATAGTCGGGGGTGGATCAAGACGTTT	CATWDSRGWIKTF
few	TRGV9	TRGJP	TGTGCCTTGTGGGAGGTGAAGTTGGGCAAAAAAATCAAGGTATTT	CALWEVKLGKKIKVF
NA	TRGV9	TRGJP	TGTGCCTTGTGGGAGGTGAGAGAGTTGGGCAAAAAAATCAAGGTATTT	CALWEVRELGKKIKVF
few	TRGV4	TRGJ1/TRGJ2	TGTGCCACCTGGGTTACCCATTATTATAAGAAACTCTTT	CATWVTHYYKKLF
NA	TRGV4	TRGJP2	TGTGCCACCTGGTCGGGCGATTGGATCAAGACGTTT	CATWSGDWIKTF
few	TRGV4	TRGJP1	TGTGCCACCTGGGAGTATACCACTGGTTGGTTCAAGATATTT	CATWEYTTGWFKIF
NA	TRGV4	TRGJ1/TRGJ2	TGTGCCACCTGGGATGGGCAGGAGAAACTCTTT	CATWDGQEKLF
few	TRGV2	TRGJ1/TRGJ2	TGTGCCACCTGGGACGTGCTTAAGAAACTCTTT	CATWDVLKKLF
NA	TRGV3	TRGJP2	TGTGCCACCTGGGACAGGCGCGGGGATTGGATCAAGACGTTT	CATWDRRGDWIKTF
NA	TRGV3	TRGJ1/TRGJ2	TGTGCCACCTGGGACAGGCCGAGGTATAAGAAACTCTTT	CATWDRPRYKKLF
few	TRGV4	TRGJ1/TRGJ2	TGTGCCACCTGGGATGCAAAAAATTATTATAAGAAACTCTTT	CATWDAKNYYKKLF
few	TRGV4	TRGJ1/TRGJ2	TGTGCCACCTGGGATCCGGACTATTATTATAAGAAACTCTTT	CATWDPDYYYKKLF
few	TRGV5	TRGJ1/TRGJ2	TGTGCCACCCGGGACAGGCCGGATTATTATAAGAAACTCTTT	CATRDRPDYYKKLF
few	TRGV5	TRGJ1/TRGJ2	TGTGCCACCTGGGGATATTATAAGAAACTCTTT	CATWGYYKKLF
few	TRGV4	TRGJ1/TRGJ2	TGTGCCACCTGTGATGTGCGTTATTATAAGAAACTCTTT	CATCDVRYYKKLF
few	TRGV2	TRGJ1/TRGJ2	TGTGCCACCTGGGACGGTCCGGGTTATTATAAGAAACTCTTT	CATWDGPGYYKKLF
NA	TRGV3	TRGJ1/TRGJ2	TGTGCCACCTGGGACAGGCTGAAGAAACTCTTT	CATWDRLKKLF
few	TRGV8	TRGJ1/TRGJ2	TGTGCCACCTGGGATCCTAGGATTTATTATAAGAAACTCTTT	CATWDPRIYYKKLF
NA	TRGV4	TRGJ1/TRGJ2	TGTGCCACCTGGGATCGCCCTTATTATAAGAAACTCTTT	CATWDRPYYKKLF
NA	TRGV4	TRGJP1	TGTGCCACCTGGGACTCACCGTGGAATACCACTGGTTGGTTCAAGATATTT	CATWDSPWNTTGWFKIF
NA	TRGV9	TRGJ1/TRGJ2	TGTGCCTTGTGGGTCCACCATAAGAAACTCTTT	CALWVHHKKLF
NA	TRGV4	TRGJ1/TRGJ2	TGTGCCACCTGGGATGGGCCAAATTATAAGAAACTCTTT	CATWDGPNYKKLF
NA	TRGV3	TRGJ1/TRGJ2	TGTGCCACCTGGGACAGGCCGATTTATTATAAGAAACTCTTT	CATWDRPIYYKKLF
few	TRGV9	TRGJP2	TGTGCCTTGTGGGAGGTGAATGGTTGGATCAAGACGTTT	CALWEVNGWIKTF
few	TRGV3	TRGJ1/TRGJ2	TGTGCCACCTGGGGTCCCGAGAAACTCTTT	CATWGPEKLF
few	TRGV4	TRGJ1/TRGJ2	TGTGCCACCTGGGATTCTCGTTATAAGAAACTCTTT	CATWDSRYKKLF
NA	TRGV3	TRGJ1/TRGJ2	TGTGCCACCTTTGACACTCCGGATAAGAAACTCTTT	CATFDTPDKKLF
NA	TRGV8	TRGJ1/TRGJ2	TGTGCCACCTGGGATGACGATAAGAAACTCTTT	CATWDDDKKLF
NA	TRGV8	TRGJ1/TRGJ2	TGTGCCACCTGTGGTTCTTATTATAAGAAACTCTTT	CATCGSYYKKLF
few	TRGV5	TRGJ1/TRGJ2	TGTGCCACCTGGGACAGGCTATATTATAAGAAACTCTTT	CATWDRLYYKKLF